The rows below give T cell receptor beta chains drawn from one sample of a study of T cell repertoires in cytomegalovirus infection. Via MiXCR, TCRdb re-called the reads, giving one row per CDR3 protein. This repertoire shows about 830,000 distinct CDR3 sequences, 30% to 35% found once; its top ten account for over 10%. No antigens are known for them. The sequencing used cultured CD8+ T cells from PBMCs, collected from culture after CMV antigen stimulation. The receptors were sampled from a human donor in good health (CMV status not recorded). Some clones in this sample may be carry-over from other donors' samples. CDR3s include the opening cysteine and the closing phenylalanine or tryptophan. D genes are given only for firm matches. Part of the rows lack a size; the others show once, few, many or a class for expanded clones.

J gene | clone size | V gene | D gene | CDR3 protein | CDR3 DNA
TRBJ1-1 | few | TRBV12-3/TRBV12-4 | NA | CASSPPGTNHTEAFF | TGTGCCAGCAGTCCTCCCGGGACGAACCACACTGAAGCTTTCTTT
TRBJ2-7 | NA | TRBV29-1 | TRBD1 | CSVDGQGANYEQYF | TGCAGCGTTGACGGACAGGGGGCGAACTACGAGCAGTACTTC
TRBJ2-7 | NA | TRBV29-1 | TRBD1 | CSVVDRGYEQYF | TGCAGCGTTGTAGACAGGGGATACGAGCAGTACTTC
TRBJ2-5 | few | TRBV5-6 | NA | CASSEGEEVETQYF | TGTGCCAGCAGCGAAGGAGAAGAAGTTGAGACCCAGTACTTC
TRBJ1-1 | NA | TRBV7-2 | TRBD1 | CASSLSGTGGMNTEAFF | TGTGCCAGCAGCTTAAGTGGGACAGGGGGGATGAACACTGAAGCTTTCTTT
TRBJ1-1 | once | TRBV5-1 | NA | CASSFNNPNTEAFF | TGCGCCAGCAGCTTTAACAACCCGAACACTGAAGCTTTCTTT
TRBJ2-7 | NA | TRBV2 | NA | CAGNSAGDGVFEQYF | TGTGCCGGCAACAGTGCCGGGGACGGAGTTTTCGAGCAGTACTTC
TRBJ1-6 | few | TRBV4-1 | NA | CASSPPGIAPLHF | TGCGCCAGCAGCCCACCAGGGATTGCACCCCTCCACTTT
TRBJ2-1 | NA | TRBV9 | NA | CASSPDGAAYNEQFF | TGTGCCAGCAGCCCGGACGGGGCGGCCTACAATGAGCAGTTCTTC
TRBJ2-5 | NA | TRBV29-1 | TRBD1 | CSPTTGAGETQYF | TGCAGCCCGACGACAGGGGCGGGGGAGACCCAGTACTTC
TRBJ1-1 | once | TRBV4-2 | NA | CASSQVPGSEAFF | TGTGCCAGCAGCCAAGTCCCCGGGAGTGAAGCTTTCTTT
TRBJ1-2 | many | TRBV10-3 | TRBD1 | CAISEPGQAWGYTF | TGTGCCATCAGTGAGCCCGGACAGGCCTGGGGCTACACCTTC
TRBJ1-2 | NA | TRBV7-8 | NA | CASSLFRRYGYTF | TGTGCCAGCAGCTTATTTAGGCGGTATGGCTACACCTTC
TRBJ1-2 | NA | TRBV4-2 | TRBD1 | CASSQESGQGVNGYTF | TGTGCCAGCAGCCAAGAATCAGGACAGGGGGTTAATGGCTACACCTTC
TRBJ2-7 | few | TRBV27 | TRBD1 | CASRQGFHEQYF | TGTGCCAGCCGACAGGGGTTCCACGAGCAGTACTTC
TRBJ1-2 | many | TRBV7-2 | NA | CASSDSRGYTF | TGTGCCAGCAGCGACTCCCGTGGCTACACCTTC
TRBJ2-2 | few | TRBV12-3/TRBV12-4 | NA | CASGLNTGELFF | TGTGCCAGCGGCTTGAACACCGGGGAGCTGTTTTTT
TRBJ2-3 | many | TRBV7-2 | TRBD2 | CASSYLAGGPTDTQYF | TGTGCCAGCAGTTATCTAGCGGGGGGACCCACAGATACGCAGTATTTT
TRBJ2-7 | NA | TRBV6-6 | TRBD1 | CASSPDRGLSYEQYF | TGTGCCAGCAGTCCGGACAGGGGCCTTTCTTACGAGCAGTACTTC
TRBJ2-5 | NA | TRBV28 | NA | CAIAGLFQETQYF | TGTGCCATCGCGGGACTTTTCCAAGAGACCCAGTACTTC
TRBJ1-2 | few | TRBV5-1 | NA | CASSLRQAPLYGYTF | TGCGCCAGCAGCTTGAGGCAGGCTCCCCTCTATGGCTACACCTTC
TRBJ2-1 | few | TRBV7-9 | NA | CASSPRDLRYNEQFF | TGTGCCAGCAGCCCCCGGGACCTTCGTTACAATGAGCAGTTCTTC
TRBJ2-1 | NA | TRBV6-2/TRBV6-3 | NA | CASSYSRGVSYNEQFF | TGTGCCAGCAGTTACTCGAGGGGGGTCTCCTACAATGAGCAGTTCTTC
TRBJ2-1 | NA | TRBV28 | TRBD1 | CACRDRSYNEQFF | TGTGCCTGCCGGGACAGGTCTTACAATGAGCAGTTCTTC
TRBJ2-1 | NA | TRBV13 | NA | CASSLDSTQNNEQFF | TGTGCCAGCAGCCTTGACAGTACACAAAACAATGAGCAGTTCTTC
TRBJ1-3 | many | TRBV7-2 | NA | CASSLEAGVGNTIYF | TGTGCCAGCAGCTTAGAGGCAGGGGTTGGAAACACCATATATTTT
TRBJ1-2 | NA | TRBV19 | NA | CASSDPAPGYTF | TGTGCCAGTAGTGACCCTGCTCCAGGCTACACCTTC
TRBJ2-2 | NA | TRBV29-1 | NA | CSAVWAGTGELFF | TGCAGCGCAGTGTGGGCCGGCACCGGGGAGCTGTTTTTT
TRBJ1-1 | NA | TRBV12-3/TRBV12-4 | TRBD1 | CASTLNRGLVNTEAFF | TGTGCCAGCACTCTTAACAGGGGACTAGTGAACACTGAAGCTTTCTTT
TRBJ2-2 | NA | TRBV7-3 | TRBD1 | CASSLTGRDRGRNTGELFF | TGTGCCAGCAGCTTAACTGGCCGGGACAGGGGACGGAACACCGGGGAGCTGTTTTTT
TRBJ1-4 | NA | TRBV7-8 | NA | CASSLASRGRNEKLFF | TGTGCCAGCAGCTTAGCGTCGAGGGGTCGCAATGAAAAACTGTTTTTT
TRBJ2-3 | few | TRBV11-2 | NA | CASSLRSNTDTQYF | TGTGCCAGCAGCTTAAGGTCCAACACAGATACGCAGTATTTT
TRBJ2-6 | NA | TRBV12-3/TRBV12-4 | NA | CASRQTPGAALFGANVLTF | TGTGCCAGCAGGCAGACCCCGGGGGCGGCTCTTTTTGGGGCCAACGTCCTGACTTTC
TRBJ1-6 | NA | TRBV27 | TRBD1 | CASSLSRTGGAALHF | TGTGCCAGCAGTTTATCACGGACAGGGGGTGCGGCCCTCCACTTT
TRBJ1-4 | few | TRBV6-1 | NA | CASSEPPTGLREKLFF | TGTGCCAGCAGTGAACCTCCCACAGGGCTCCGGGAAAAACTGTTTTTT
TRBJ1-2 | NA | TRBV27 | TRBD1 | CASSSPGQGRGYTF | TGTGCCAGCAGTTCGCCGGGACAGGGTCGCGGCTACACCTTC
TRBJ1-1 | few | TRBV7-2 | TRBD1 | CASSLNYAGQGNTEAFF | TGTGCCAGCAGCTTAAATTACGCGGGACAGGGGAACACTGAAGCTTTCTTT
TRBJ1-5 | NA | TRBV6-5 | NA | CASTLQPYEPLHF | TGTGCCAGCACCTTACAACCTTATGAGCCATTGCATTTT
TRBJ2-3 | NA | TRBV6-8 | NA | CASVNRDTQYF | TGTGCCAGCGTTAACAGGGATACGCAGTATTTT
TRBJ2-7 | many | TRBV7-2 | NA | CASSFDGGYYEQYF | TGTGCCAGCAGCTTTGACGGGGGCTACTACGAGCAGTACTTC
TRBJ1-1 | NA | TRBV7-9 | NA | CASSLGATLGYTEAFF | TGTGCCAGCAGCTTAGGAGCCACGCTAGGGTACACTGAAGCTTTCTTT
TRBJ2-5 | many | TRBV7-2 | NA | CASSLGFEETQYF | TGTGCCAGCAGCTTAGGGTTTGAAGAGACCCAGTACTTC
TRBJ2-2 | few | TRBV6-1 | TRBD2 | CASSEREWIAGSNTGELFF | TGTGCCAGCAGTGAAAGAGAATGGATAGCGGGGTCGAACACCGGGGAGCTGTTTTTT
TRBJ2-3 | few | TRBV6-5 | NA | CASSSPGPTTDTQYF | TGTGCCAGCAGTTCTCCGGGACCCACCACAGATACGCAGTATTTT
TRBJ1-2 | NA | TRBV6-1 | NA | CASSEASMGYGYTF | TGTGCCAGCAGTGAAGCGTCTATGGGGTATGGCTACACCTTC
TRBJ1-2 | NA | TRBV7-4 | NA | CASSFLRTKSANYGYTF | TGTGCCAGCAGCTTCCTCCGGACAAAATCCGCTAACTATGGCTACACCTTC
TRBJ2-6 | few | TRBV9 | NA | CASTSPQGGSSGANVLTF | TGTGCCAGCACTAGCCCTCAGGGGGGATCCTCTGGGGCCAACGTCCTGACTTTC
TRBJ1-1 | once | TRBV27 | NA | CAIVGPPNTEAFF | TGTGCCATCGTGGGTCCCCCGAACACTGAAGCTTTCTTT
TRBJ1-1 | NA | TRBV12-3/TRBV12-4 | NA | CASTSVAAPDTEAFF | TGTGCCAGCACCTCCGTCGCGGCCCCGGACACTGAAGCTTTCTTT
TRBJ2-7 | NA | TRBV6-6 | TRBD1 | CASSYLDRVEYEQYF | TGTGCCAGCAGTTACTTGGACAGGGTGGAGTACGAGCAGTACTTC
TRBJ1-6 | NA | TRBV12-5 | NA | CASGFDPGLYNSPLHF | TGTGCTAGTGGTTTCGATCCAGGTCTTTATAATTCACCCCTCCACTTT
TRBJ1-2 | NA | TRBV19 | TRBD1 | CASSGTVNYGYTF | TGTGCCAGTAGTGGGACAGTCAACTATGGCTACACCTTC
TRBJ1-3 | NA | TRBV3-1 | NA | CASSLGRHSGNTIYF | TGTGCCAGCAGTTTGGGCAGGCACTCTGGAAACACCATATATTTT
TRBJ2-3 | NA | TRBV20-1 | NA | CSARVLDTQYF | TGCAGTGCTAGAGTCCTGGATACGCAGTATTTT